This T cell receptor beta chain was recorded in a study of blood T cell repertoires in COVID-19. As for the study in general: Acute and convalescent COVID-19 samples came from the United States, Italy and Spain. The cDNA or gDNA used as material had been derived from T cells, B-cell-depleted T cells, or PBMCs.

Under the authors' procedure: Cell counts per sample came from amplifying reference gene primers. The data were produced by immunoSEQ multiplex PCR, yet TCRdb's version contains in-frame clones alone and is incomplete. V and J calls and clone size are as listed in that table; D and trimming were resolved from the DNA. Of 25,000 to 35,000 clones listed, 90% to 95% were seen once; the top ten hold roughly a sixth. The receptor comes from a human donor with active COVID-19. The donor label of this sample is uncertain. The sample consisted of peripheral blood.

Written as DNA, the CDR3 is TGTGCCAGCAGACCTCTCCCTCCGGGACAGGTCAATGAAAAACTGTTTTTT. Its translation: CASRPLPPGQVNEKLFF. V usage is TRBV3-1 (or the pseudogene TRBV3-2) and J usage is TRBJ1-4; the match to TRBD1 covers 8 bases. The V segment lost 6 bases and the J segment 5 bases; nucleotides outside the gene matches: 14. The CDR3 loop spans 17 amino acids. The germline V gene encodes CDR1 LGHDT and CDR2 YNNKEL (reference sequence).